This T cell receptor beta chain was profiled in a study of blood T cell repertoires in COVID-19 (dated by TCRdb to 2018 to 2021). With respect to the entire study: Collaborator samples came from the United States, Italy and Spain and covered acute and convalescent phases of COVID-19. The prospective study material was composed of cDNA or gDNA derived from T cells, B-cell-depleted T cells, or PBMCs. Subjects who had been exposed to COVID-19, were actively infected with it, or had recovered from it provided the deeply sampled blood TCRbeta repertoires that made up the dataset. The repertoires were released in a freely available public database intended as a resource for research on the immune response to SARS-CoV-2. The samples were drawn from two sources: the first 160 participants of the ongoing ImmuneRACE study, and over 950 subjects contributed by 6 global collaborators. The sample metadata nearly always contained a de-identified subject ID, COVID-19 status, age in years and sex. HLA class I and class II types, where available, came from metadata supplied by the sample provider rather than from assay-based typing.

Each collaborating institution followed its own protocols to collect whole blood in K2EDTA tubes. For TCRbeta analysis, collaborators shipped samples as frozen whole blood, isolated PBMCs, or DNA extracted from either of those sample types. General findings and caveats noted by the study authors: The amount of clinical and demographic metadata varied by source and participant and was provided uncurated.

The immunoSEQ Assay, a bias-controlled multiplex PCR, was used to amplify TCRbeta CDR3 regions from genomic DNA. Turning to the authors' computational methods: Within the assay, amplification of reference gene primers was used to estimate how many nucleated cells each sample contained. Sequence reads were collapsed and filtered to measure the absolute abundance of every unique TCRbeta CDR3 rearrangement. For each sample, productive Simpson clonality was calculated as the square root of Simpson's diversity index across productive rearrangements. TCRdb stores this immuneACCESS table with in-frame sequences only. Part of the clones is absent; in the studies checked, under half of the shortfall reflects unresolved V genes, and no reason is known for the rest. V and J calls plus clone size are reproduced from that table; the DNA served to infer D and trimming. This sample holds fewer than 200,000 clones; around 90% were observed only once. 20% to 30% of the sample is held by the ten biggest clonotypes.

To note about this clone: It lacks a known antigen. No much larger clone is present one base from it, and per-base qualities are unavailable.

The CDR3, cysteine through phenylalanine, is 14 amino acids long. Here the CDR3 DNA is all that survives: 42 bases in frame from base 1. The junction shows trimming of 0 bases on V and 1 base on J, plus 6 bases between the germline ends. Via the germline V gene, CDR1 is ENHRY and CDR2 SYGVKD. The sequenced material came from peripheral blood. The receptor chain draws on TRBV10-3 and TRBJ2-5; tentative D gene TRBD2, with 6 bases matching. The origin of this receptor is a man aged 55 to 70 with acute or convalescent COVID-19. The CDR3 region has the sequence CAISESGLQETQYF. The DNA sequence follows: TGTGCCATCAGTGAGTCGGGACTCCAAGAGACCCAGTACTTC.